The 25 T cell receptor beta chains below all came from one sample that was sequenced in a study of cytomegalovirus exposure and HLA in healthy donors. 60 Vbeta and 13 Jbeta primers were used in PCR. TCRdb keeps only in-frame clones here, not all; method: immunoSEQ multiplex PCR. The sample yields 95,000 to 150,000 clones, around 76% seen once. Material for sequencing was PBMCs. These receptors came from a man aged 60 to 75 in good health and CMV-seropositive.

The chain has TRBV5-1 and TRBJ1-3; D is uncertain. This CDR3 is built from 14 residues. CDR1 is SGHRS and CDR2 is YFSETQ in the germline V gene. Deletions cut 0 bases from V and 4 bases from J, with 8 bases between. CDR3 protein: CASSLGVAGNTIYF. In DNA form, the CDR3 reads TGCGCCAGCAGCTTGGGAGTAGCGGGAAACACCATATATTTT.

V is TRBV7-3 and J is TRBJ1-5; 7 bases are a match to TRBD1. From germline, CDR1 is SGHTA and CDR2 FQGTGA. The CDR3 contains 15 residues. The V gene end was trimmed by 2 bases and the J gene end by 0 bases; junction bases not matched to a gene: 1. CDR3 amino acids: CASSLGTASNQPQHF. The CDR3 nucleotides are TGTGCCAGCAGCTTAGGGACAGCTAGCAATCAGCCCCAGCATTTT.

V usage is TRBV2 and J usage is TRBJ1-1; no clear D. The V end was cut by 2 bases, the J end by 4 bases, with 11 bases between. Germline CDR1 SNHLY, CDR2 FYNNEI. The CDR3 spans 14 residues. CDR3 sequence reads: CASSELLSGTEAFF. Written as DNA, the CDR3 is TGTGCCAGCAGTGAACTGCTAAGTGGCACTGAAGCTTTCTTT.

Only a few counts were recorded for this clone. The chain uses TRBV30 and TRBJ1-5, with 9 bases identical to TRBD1. This CDR3 is 13 amino acids long. V lost 3 bases to trimming and J lost 6 bases; unmatched junction nucleotides: 3. The germline V gene encodes CDR1 GTSNPN and CDR2 SVGIG (reference sequence). The CDR3 nucleotides read TGTGCCTGGAGACAGGGGGCTGGTCAGCCCCAGCATTTT. It translates to CAWRQGAGQPQHF.

The V call is TRBV6-6, the J call TRBJ1-3; D unresolved. Germline loops: CDR1 MNHNY, CDR2 SVGAGI (reference sequence). The CDR3 totals 11 residues. The CDR3 spells CAALSGNTIYF. For the CDR3, the DNA is TGTGCAGCGCTCTCTGGAAACACCATATATTTT.

This clone was found a few times. This rearrangement joins TRBV2 to TRBJ1-3, with D possibly TRBD1 on 6 matching bases. CDR1 and CDR2 from the germline V gene are SNHLY and FYNNEI. Trimming took 6 bases from V and 4 from J, leaving 13 bases between them. This CDR3 has 14 residues. In DNA form, the CDR3 reads TGTGCCAGCAGGAAGGACAGAAACGGAAACACCATATATTTT. It codes for CASRKDRNGNTIYF.

This clone was observed a few times. The chain employs TRBV5-1 and TRBJ1-5; D uncertain. Trimming took 1 base from V and 0 from J, leaving 5 bases between them. Germline CDR1 reads SGHRS; CDR2 reads YFSETQ. This CDR3 is 14 amino acids long. CDR3 in DNA: TGCGCCAGCAGCTTGCAAAATAGCAATCAGCCCCAGCATTTT. Translation: CASSLQNSNQPQHF.

This clone was recorded a few times. The rearrangement links TRBV15 to TRBJ2-4; D is unclear. Germline loops: CDR1 LNHNV, CDR2 YYDKDF (reference sequence). Trimming removed 2 bases from V and 8 bases from J, with 7 bases in between. The CDR3 has 12 amino acids. In nucleotides, the CDR3 is TGTGCCACCAGCAGAAGTGACTACATTCAGTACTTC. Amino acid sequence: CATSRSDYIQYF.

CDR3 loop: CASSVANQETQYF. The CDR3 DNA reads TGTGCCAGCAGCGTGGCAAACCAAGAGACCCAGTACTTC. The rearrangement uses TRBV9 and TRBJ2-5; D is undetermined. The CDR3 sequence is 13 residues long. The germline CDR1 and CDR2 sequences are SGDLS and YYNGEE. Deletions cut 2 bases from V and 0 bases from J, with 5 bases between.

J is TRBJ2-1 and V is TRBV5-4; 10 bases are shared with TRBD2. V lost 0 bases and J lost 0; bases outside the gene matches: 9. The length of the CDR3 is 19 residues. Germline CDR1 SGHNT, CDR2 YYREEE (reference sequence). In DNA, the CDR3 is TGTGCCAGCAGCTTGGGAACTAGCGGGGACATGCTCTCCTACAATGAGCAGTTCTTC. Translating gives CASSLGTSGDMLSYNEQFF.

The chain links TRBV7-3 to TRBJ2-3; D remains unclear. V lost 4 bases, J lost 1 base, and 9 bases lay in between. The germline V gene has CDR1 SGHTA and CDR2 FQGTGA. This CDR3 has 14 amino acids. CDR3 amino acids: CASSSRLGTDTQYF. The CDR3 DNA is TGTGCCAGCAGCTCTAGACTCGGCACAGATACGCAGTATTTT.

This clone was seen only a few times. The rearrangement joins TRBV27 to TRBJ1-1; D is possibly TRBD1 (6 bases). The V gene lost 3 bases and the J gene lost 5 bases, with 7 bases spanning the gap. This CDR3 has 12 amino acids. Germline CDR1 is MNHEY and CDR2 is SMNVEV (reference sequence). The CDR3 loop is CASSLRGTEAFF. The CDR3 DNA reads as TGTGCCAGCAGTTTGAGGGGGACTGAAGCTTTCTTT.

This chain links TRBV5-1 with TRBJ2-7; D is unresolved. The CDR3 extends over 12 amino acids. Between the trimmed V and J ends, which lost 0 bases and 7 bases, there was a span of 8 bases. Germline V lookup: CDR1 SGHRS, CDR2 YFSETQ. CDR3 nucleotides: TGCGCCAGCAGCTTGGCAGTGTCAGAGCAGTACTTC. Translating gives CASSLAVSEQYF.

Concerning this clone itself: Different DNA sequences within this sample yield the same CDR3. The chain combines TRBV7-9 with TRBJ2-5; 8 positions match TRBD2. The CDR3 consists of 19 residues. Trimming cost V 3 bases and J 5 bases; bases outside gene matches: 20. Germline CDR1 SEHNR, CDR2 FQNEAQ (reference sequence). The DNA of the CDR3 is TGTGCCAGCAGCTTCGGGACTAGTGGGATAAGGGGTCGTGCGGAGACCCAGTACTTC. Protein: CASSFGTSGIRGRAETQYF.

This clone was counted a few times. The chain recombines TRBV28 with TRBJ1-2; 10 nucleotides line up with TRBD1. Germline trimming cut 2 bases from V and 6 bases from J; bases unmatched to any gene: 3. This CDR3 is built from 14 residues. Germline V CDR1 and CDR2: MDHEN, SYDVKM. The CDR3 DNA sequence: TGTGCCAGCAGTTTAGACGGGACAGGGGATGGCTACACCTTC. It translates to CASSLDGTGDGYTF.

The V gene is TRBV18, the J gene TRBJ2-7, with TRBD1 matching 8 bases. Germline loops: CDR1 KGHSH, CDR2 LQKENI. V trimming: 6 bases; J trimming: 3 bases; junction bases outside the gene matches: 4. The CDR3 length is 13 residues. CDR3 DNA: TGTGCCAGCTCTATCGACAGGGGCTACGAGCAGTACTTC. Protein: CASSIDRGYEQYF.

Comment on this clone: One end of the junction varies from germline; a read error may be responsible. V and J are TRBV7-9 and TRBJ1-5; 8 bases map to TRBD1. Germline values: CDR1 SEHNR, CDR2 FQNEAQ (reference sequence). This CDR3 has 14 residues. The CDR3 region has the DNA TGTTCCAGCAGCGCAGGGGGCGGCAATCAGCCCCAGCATTTT. Translation: CSSSAGGGNQPQHF. The whole variable domain, remainder taken from reference TRBV7-9 and TRBJ1-5, is DTGVSQNPRHKITKRGQNVTFRCDPISEHNRLYWYRQTLGQGPEFLTYFQNEAQLEKSRLLSDRFSAERPKGSFSTLEIQRTEQGDSAMYLCSSSAGGGNQPQHFGDGTRLSIL.

V is TRBV5-4 and J is TRBJ2-5, with 12 bases matching TRBD2. Germline CDR1 reads SGHNT; CDR2 reads YYREEE (reference sequence). V lost 3 bases to trimming and J lost 4 bases; unmatched junction nucleotides: 4. CDR3 length: 15 amino acids. Here the CDR3 DNA reads TGTGCCAGCAGCTCCAGGACTAGCGGGGCAGAGACCCAGTACTTC. This codes for CASSSRTSGAETQYF. Variable domain in full (rest from reference TRBV5-4 and TRBJ2-5): ETGVTQSPTHLIKTRGQQVTLRCSSQSGHNTVSWYQQALGQGPQFIFQYYREEENGRGNFPPRFSGLQFPNYSSELNVNALELDDSALYLCASSSRTSGAETQYFGPGTRLLVL.

This clone was picked up a small number of times. This chain joins TRBV2 and TRBJ2-7, with D perhaps matching TRBD1 (6 bases). From germline, CDR1 is SNHLY and CDR2 FYNNEI. The CDR3 sequence is 14 residues long. Trimming shortened V by 6 bases and J by 3 bases, and 15 bases separated the two germline ends. CDR3 sequence reads: CASSLRDTYYEQYF. CDR3 in DNA: TGTGCCAGCAGCCTCCGGGACACCTACTACGAGCAGTACTTC.

V and J are TRBV28 and TRBJ2-1, with a possible D match to TRBD1 (6 bases). V lost 10 bases and J lost 6, with 19 bases in between. The CDR3 runs 14 residues. CDR1 and CDR2 (germline): MDHEN, SYDVKM. CDR3 in DNA: TGTGCCACCGAGGGGGTATCGAAGCCCAATGAGCAGTTCTTC. Residues: CATEGVSKPNEQFF.

J is TRBJ2-3 and V is TRBV5-1; D is perhaps TRBD2 (6 bases). Trimming stripped 0 bases from V and 2 bases from J, with 10 bases between. The CDR3 runs to 15 residues. The germline V gene encodes CDR1 SGHRS and CDR2 YFSETQ. The CDR3 reads CASSLGGEVTDTQYF. CDR3 DNA sequence: TGCGCCAGCAGCTTGGGTGGGGAGGTCACAGATACGCAGTATTTT.

This clone has a handful of counts. The chain combines TRBV9 with TRBJ1-6; 11 bases match TRBD1. V was pared by 3 bases and J by 4 bases, with 9 bases of the junction left unmatched. Germline V gives CDR1 SGDLS, CDR2 YYNGEE. This CDR3 is 18 amino acids long. CDR3 nucleotide sequence: TGTGCCAGCAGCGGAGAGTGGGACAGGGGGGAGTATAATTCACCCCTCCACTTT. Encoded protein: CASSGEWDRGEYNSPLHF.

This chain joins TRBV11-2 and TRBJ2-1, with 8 bases fitting TRBD2. The germline V gene encodes CDR1 SGHAT and CDR2 FQNNGV. V was pared by 3 bases and J by 2 bases, with 3 bases of the junction left unmatched. This CDR3 has 15 residues. CDR3 protein: CASSFTSGAYNEQFF. Here the CDR3 DNA reads TGTGCCAGCAGCTTTACTAGCGGCGCCTACAATGAGCAGTTCTTC.

The chain links TRBV4-2 to TRBJ2-5; weak D call: TRBD2 (5 bases). The V end lost 5 bases, the J end lost 5 bases, and 15 bases lay between the germline ends. The germline CDR1 and CDR2 sequences are LGHNA and YNFKEQ. The CDR3 length is 14 residues. DNA of the CDR3: TGTGCCAGCAGCTTAGAGGGAAGCGTGGAGACCCAGTACTTC. This translates into CASSLEGSVETQYF.

The chain links TRBV6-6 to TRBJ2-5, with D perhaps matching TRBD2 (5 bases). The V end lost 10 bases, the J end lost 5 bases, and 17 bases lay between the germline ends. Germline V gene sequence: CDR1 MNHNY, CDR2 SVGAGI (reference sequence). This CDR3 has 13 residues. CDR3 DNA: TGTGCCACCAAAGCTAGCAACGTGGAGACCCAGTACTTC. This translates into CATKASNVETQYF.